Detailed here is one T cell receptor (beta chain). CDR3 length: 16 residues. V shed 5 bases, J shed 4 bases, and the junction held 7 bases outside the gene matches. CDR1 is MNHEY and CDR2 is SMNVEV in the germline V gene (reference sequence). The record originates from a study of control samples from healthy donors and cancer patients. Method: immunoSEQ multiplex PCR; TCRdb's copy keeps in-frame clones and lacks some. This table has more than 15,000 clones, roughly 80% appearing once. The clonotype originates from a man older than 75 with head and neck cancer. What was sequenced was PBMCs. The chain uses TRBV27 and TRBJ1-6; 8 nucleotides agree with TRBD1. The CDR3 DNA follows: TGTGCCAGCAGTCCCCTGGACAGGGTGTATAATTCACCCCTCCACTTT. Translated: CASSPLDRVYNSPLHF.